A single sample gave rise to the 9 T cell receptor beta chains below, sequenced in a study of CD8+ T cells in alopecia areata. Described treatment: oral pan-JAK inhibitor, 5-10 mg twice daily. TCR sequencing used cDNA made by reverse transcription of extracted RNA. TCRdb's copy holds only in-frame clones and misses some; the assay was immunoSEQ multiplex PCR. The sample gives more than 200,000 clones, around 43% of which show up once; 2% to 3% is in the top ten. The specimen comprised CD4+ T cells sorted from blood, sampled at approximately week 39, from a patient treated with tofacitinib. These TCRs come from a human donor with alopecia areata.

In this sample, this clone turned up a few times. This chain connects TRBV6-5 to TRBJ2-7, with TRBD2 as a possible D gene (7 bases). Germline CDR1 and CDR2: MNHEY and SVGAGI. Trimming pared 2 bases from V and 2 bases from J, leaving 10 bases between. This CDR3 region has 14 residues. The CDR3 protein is CASSYRGGAYEQYF. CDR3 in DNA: TGTGCCAGCAGTTACAGAGGGGGGGCCTACGAGCAGTACTTC.

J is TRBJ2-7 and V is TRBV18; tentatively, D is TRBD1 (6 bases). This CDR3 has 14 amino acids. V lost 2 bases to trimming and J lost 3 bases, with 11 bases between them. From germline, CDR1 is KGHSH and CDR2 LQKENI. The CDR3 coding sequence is TGTGCCAGCTCACCAGGGGGCACTGTCTACGAGCAGTACTTC. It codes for CASSPGGTVYEQYF.

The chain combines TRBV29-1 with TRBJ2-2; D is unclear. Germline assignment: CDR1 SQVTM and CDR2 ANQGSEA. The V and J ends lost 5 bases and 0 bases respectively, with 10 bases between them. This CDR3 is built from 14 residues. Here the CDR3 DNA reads TGCAGCGTTCAACAGAATCCGAACACCGGGGAGCTGTTTTTT. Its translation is CSVQQNPNTGELFF.

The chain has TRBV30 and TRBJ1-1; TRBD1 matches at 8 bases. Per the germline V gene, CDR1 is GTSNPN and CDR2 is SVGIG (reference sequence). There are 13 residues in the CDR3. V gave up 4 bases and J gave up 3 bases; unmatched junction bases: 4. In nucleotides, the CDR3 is TGTGCCTGGAAGGGACAGGTGGACACTGAAGCTTTCTTT. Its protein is CAWKGQVDTEAFF.

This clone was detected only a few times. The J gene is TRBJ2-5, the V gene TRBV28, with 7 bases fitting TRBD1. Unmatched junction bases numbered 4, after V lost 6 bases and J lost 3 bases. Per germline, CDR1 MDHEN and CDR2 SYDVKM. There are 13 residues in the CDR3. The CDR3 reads CASSAGQEETQYF. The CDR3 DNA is TGTGCCAGCAGCGCAGGACAGGAAGAGACCCAGTACTTC.

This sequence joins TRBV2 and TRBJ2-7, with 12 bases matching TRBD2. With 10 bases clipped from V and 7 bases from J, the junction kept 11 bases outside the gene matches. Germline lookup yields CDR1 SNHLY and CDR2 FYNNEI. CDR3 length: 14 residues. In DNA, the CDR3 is TGTGCCACCACGCCAGGACTAGCGGGATTGGAGCAGTACTTC. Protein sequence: CATTPGLAGLEQYF.

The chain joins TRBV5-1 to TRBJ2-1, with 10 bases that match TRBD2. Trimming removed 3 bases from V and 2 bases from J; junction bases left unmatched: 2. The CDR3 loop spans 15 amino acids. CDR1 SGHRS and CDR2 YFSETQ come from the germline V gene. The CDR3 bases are TGCGCCAGCAGCTCCACTAGCGGGACCTACAATGAGCAGTTCTTC. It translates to CASSSTSGTYNEQFF. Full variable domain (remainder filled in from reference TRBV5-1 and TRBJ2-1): KAGVTQTPRYLIKTRGQQVTLSCSPISGHRSVSWYQQTPGQGLQFLFEYFSETQRNKGNFPGRFSGRQFSNSRSEMNVSTLELGDSALYLCASSSTSGTYNEQFFGPGTRLTVL.

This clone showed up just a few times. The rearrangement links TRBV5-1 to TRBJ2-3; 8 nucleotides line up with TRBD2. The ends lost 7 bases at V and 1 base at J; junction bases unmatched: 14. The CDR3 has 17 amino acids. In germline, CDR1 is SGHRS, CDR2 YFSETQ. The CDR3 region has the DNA TGCGCCAGCGGGAGCGGGAGCGGGACCTCAGGCACAGATACGCAGTATTTT. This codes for CASGSGSGTSGTDTQYF.

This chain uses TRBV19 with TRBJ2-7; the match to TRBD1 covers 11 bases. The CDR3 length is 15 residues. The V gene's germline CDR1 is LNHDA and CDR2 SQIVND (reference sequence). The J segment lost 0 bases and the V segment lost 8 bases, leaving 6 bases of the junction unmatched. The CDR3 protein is CASATGTGGSYEQYF. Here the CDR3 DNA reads TGTGCCAGTGCTACCGGGACAGGGGGCTCCTACGAGCAGTACTTC. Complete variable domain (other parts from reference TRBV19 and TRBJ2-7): DGGITQSPKYLFRKEGQNVTLSCEQNLNHDAMYWYRQDPGQGLRLIYYSQIVNDFQKGDIAEGYSVSREKKESFPLTVTSAQKNPTAFYLCASATGTGGSYEQYFGPGTRLTVT.